The source of this T cell receptor beta chain is a study of CD4 T cells in relation to SARS-CoV-2 and coronaviruses. Of note for this clone: The antigen remains unidentified.

Sequencing was performed with immunoSEQ multiplex PCR; in TCRdb, only in-frame clones are kept and a portion is missing. Here the sample spans approximately 41,000 clones, under 90% being singletons. This CDR3 contains 11 residues. V lost 8 bases and J lost 6, with 8 bases in between. Germline CDR1 MNHNY, CDR2 SVGAGI (reference sequence). CD4 enrichment then naive enrichment separated naive from memory CD4+ cells. The gene calls are TRBV6-6 and TRBJ1-5; D is ambiguous. The receptor's source is an adult with COVID-19. The specimen was naive CD4+ T cells from PBMCs, cultured in vitro. Subset here: naive CD4+ T cells isolated by negative enrichment. Here the CDR3 reads CASGNGQPQHF. The CDR3 coding sequence is TGTGCCAGCGGAAATGGTCAGCCCCAGCATTTT.